This T cell receptor (beta chain) emerged from a study of identical twins. TCRdb called the 5' RACE reads again in MiXCR, with one record for every CDR3 protein. The top ten hold about 1.8% of the sample, which has more than 650,000 distinct CDR3 sequences, 5.5% to 7.5% seen once. CDR1 is LGHNT and CDR2 is FRNRAP in the germline V gene. Deletions cut 5 bases from V and 2 bases from J, with 13 bases between. The CDR3 spans 16 residues. This clonotype was seen ten or more times. Specimen: naive T cells sorted from blood. The origin of this receptor is a man between 18 and 29 years old in good health. The V gene is TRBV12-5, the J gene TRBJ2-6; D perhaps matches TRBD1 (6 bases). CDR3 residues: CASGVQTGTGANVLTF. The CDR3 DNA reads TGTGCTAGTGGTGTCCAAACAGGGACTGGGGCCAACGTCCTGACTTTC.